This T cell receptor beta chain was observed in a study of T cells in localized non-small cell lung cancer. Profiled with immunoSEQ multiplex PCR; TCRdb holds only in-frame clones, not every one. Among about 18,000 clones listed, approximately 90% were seen once. Germline V gene sequence: CDR1 SNHLY, CDR2 FYNNEI. The CDR3 sequence is 13 residues long. J is TRBJ1-3 and V is TRBV2; D remains unclear. This specimen consisted of peripheral blood, obtained before any cancer treatment. The TCR was taken from a woman aged 35 to 69 with stage I lung adenocarcinoma. CDR3 loop: CASNPFPGNTIYF. Here the CDR3 DNA reads TGTGCTTCAAACCCGTTTCCTGGAAACACCATATATTTT.